The rows below give T cell receptor beta chains drawn from one sample of a study of blood T cell repertoires in COVID-19. The protocol was immunoSEQ multiplex PCR, while the TCRdb copy is restricted to in-frame clones and leaves out a portion. The sample includes around 470,000 clones, about nine tenths seen only once; the top ten take 0.6%. The sequencing input was PBMCs or T cells enriched from blood (not recorded which). These receptors were obtained from a man aged 18 to 29 who had recovered from COVID-19. CDR3s include the opening cysteine and the closing phenylalanine or tryptophan. A D gene is named only where the DNA matches it firmly.

v_call	d_call	j_call	cdr3_aa	cdr3_nt
TRBV25-1	TRBD1	TRBJ1-2	CASRLGQGYGYTF	TGTGCCAGCAGACTAGGACAGGGGTATGGCTACACCTTC
TRBV5-1	TRBD2	TRBJ2-5	CASSLLAGVETQYF	TGCGCCAGCAGCTTACTAGCGGGGGTAGAGACCCAGTACTTC
TRBV3-1/TRBV3-2	.	TRBJ1-3	CASSQYSAGNTIYF	TGTGCCAGCAGCCAATATTCTGCCGGGAACACCATATATTTT
TRBV19	.	TRBJ1-2	CASSIRPSDSLYYGYTF	TGTGCCAGTAGTATCCGACCTTCGGACAGCCTTTACTATGGCTACACCTTC
TRBV20-1	.	TRBJ2-5	CSASGGRAGVTRGPQYF	TGCAGTGCTAGTGGAGGAAGAGCTGGTGTGACTAGGGGGCCCCAGTACTTC
TRBV9	TRBD1	TRBJ1-3	CASSVQGAGGNTIYF	TGTGCCAGCAGTGTACAGGGGGCAGGTGGAAACACCATATATTTT
TRBV5-6	.	TRBJ2-5	CASSRVREETQYF	TGTGCCAGCAGCCGGGTGAGGGAAGAGACCCAGTACTTC
TRBV27	TRBD1	TRBJ2-2	CASSLSTGRQVGELFF	TGTGCCAGCAGTTTATCGACAGGGAGACAGGTCGGGGAGCTGTTTTTT
TRBV6-5	TRBD1	TRBJ1-6	CASSSGQGGSPLHF	TGTGCCAGCAGTTCGGGACAGGGAGGTTCACCCCTCCACTTT
TRBV7-2	TRBD2	TRBJ2-5	CASSAWRIVAGGPDETQYF	TGTGCCAGCAGCGCCTGGCGGATTGTAGCGGGAGGGCCGGATGAGACCCAGTACTTC
TRBV6-6	.	TRBJ1-2	CASSIRGWGYGYTF	TGTGCCAGCAGTATCAGGGGTTGGGGCTATGGCTACACCTTC
TRBV7-2	.	TRBJ2-1	CASSLEGGIANEQFF	TGTGCCAGCAGCTTAGAAGGCGGGATAGCAAATGAGCAGTTCTTC
TRBV24-1	.	TRBJ1-2	CATFLGAHYGYTF	TGTGCCACCTTTCTAGGGGCCCACTATGGCTACACCTTC
TRBV12-5	TRBD1	TRBJ2-1	CASGLTGTGADEQFF	TGTGCTAGTGGTTTGACCGGGACAGGGGCGGATGAGCAGTTCTTC
TRBV6-5	.	TRBJ1-3	CASSYESGVENTIYF	TGTGCCAGCAGTTACGAATCGGGGGTTGAGAACACCATATATTTT
TRBV19	.	TRBJ1-2	CASSNYTGNYGYTF	TGTGCCAGTAGTAACTACACGGGAAACTATGGCTACACCTTC